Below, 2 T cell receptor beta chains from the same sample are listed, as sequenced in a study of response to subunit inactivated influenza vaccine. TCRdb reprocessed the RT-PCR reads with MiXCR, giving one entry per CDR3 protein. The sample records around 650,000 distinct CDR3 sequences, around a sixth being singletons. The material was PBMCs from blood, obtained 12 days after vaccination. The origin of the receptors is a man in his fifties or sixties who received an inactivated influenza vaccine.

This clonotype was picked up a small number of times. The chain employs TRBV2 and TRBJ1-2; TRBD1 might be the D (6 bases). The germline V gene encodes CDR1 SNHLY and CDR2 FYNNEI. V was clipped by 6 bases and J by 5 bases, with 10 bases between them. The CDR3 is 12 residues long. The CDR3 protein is CASSEQGYGYTF. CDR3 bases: TGTGCCAGCAGCGAACAGGGATATGGCTACACCTTC.

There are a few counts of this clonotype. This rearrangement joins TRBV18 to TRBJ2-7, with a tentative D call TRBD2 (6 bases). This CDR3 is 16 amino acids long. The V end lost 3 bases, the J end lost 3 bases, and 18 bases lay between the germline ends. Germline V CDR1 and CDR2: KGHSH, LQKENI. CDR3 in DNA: TGTGCCAGCTCACCCCAAGGACTAATCCTCAGCTACGAGCAGTACTTC. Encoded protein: CASSPQGLILSYEQYF.